The 12 T cell receptor beta chains given below trace back to one sample, sequenced in a study of cytomegalovirus exposure and HLA in healthy donors. Profiling relied on immunoSEQ multiplex PCR, and the TCRdb table lists in-frame clones only, not all of them. The profile shows about 360,000 clones, roughly 85% of them singletons. Sequencing used PBMCs. The source of these receptors is a young woman in good health and CMV-seronegative.

The rearrangement joins TRBV9 to TRBJ2-1; 13 positions agree with TRBD2. Germline loops: CDR1 SGDLS, CDR2 YYNGEE. This CDR3 contains 16 residues. With V trimmed by 6 bases and J by 8 bases, 11 bases remained unmatched. CDR3: CASNPTGTSGIHEQFF. The CDR3 bases are TGTGCCAGCAATCCCACCGGGACTAGCGGGATCCATGAGCAGTTCTTC.

The rearrangement uses TRBV28 and TRBJ1-4; TRBD1 matches at 7 bases. CDR1 and CDR2 (germline): MDHEN, SYDVKM. With V trimmed by 6 bases and J by 7 bases, 8 bases remained unmatched. The CDR3 totals 14 residues. The CDR3 reads CASSTSRGSEKLFF. The CDR3 DNA reads TGTGCCAGCAGCACCTCCAGGGGGAGTGAAAAACTGTTTTTT. The complete variable domain, with remaining parts taken from reference TRBV28 and TRBJ1-4, reads DVKVTQSSRYLVKRTGEKVFLECVQDMDHENMFWYRQDPGLGLRLIYFSYDVKMKEKGDIPEGYSVSREKKERFSLILESASTNQTSMYLCASSTSRGSEKLFFGSGTQLSVL.

As for this clone: The same CDR3 can be traced to other DNA sequences in this sample. J is TRBJ1-2 and V is TRBV2; 7 positions agree with TRBD1. This CDR3 contains 13 residues. Germline V gives CDR1 SNHLY, CDR2 FYNNEI. V shed 9 bases and J 5 bases; nucleotides not matched to a gene: 9. In DNA form, the CDR3 reads TGTGCCAGTTCGGGGGACAGACCTTATGGCTACACCTTC. Translating it yields CASSGDRPYGYTF.

This clone was recorded only once. The gene calls are TRBV2 and TRBJ2-7; weak D call: TRBD1 (5 bases). V lost 5 bases and J lost 1, with 12 bases in between. This CDR3 is 14 amino acids long. Germline CDR1 reads SNHLY; CDR2 reads FYNNEI. CDR3 sequence reads: CASSTRQLSYEQYF. The CDR3 nucleotides are TGTGCCAGCAGTACGAGACAGCTGTCCTACGAGCAGTACTTC. The full variable domain, rest sourced from reference TRBV2 and TRBJ2-7, is EPEVTQTPSHQVTQMGQEVILRCVPISNHLYFYWYRQILGQKVEFLVSFYNNEISEKSEIFDDQFSVERPDGSNFTLKIRSTKLEDSAMYFCASSTRQLSYEQYFGPGTRLTVT.

The chain links TRBV6-5 to TRBJ1-2; TRBD1 matches 7 bases. CDR3 length equals 13 residues. CDR1 MNHEY and CDR2 SVGAGI come from the germline V gene. The V segment lost 6 bases and the J segment 5 bases; nucleotides outside the gene matches: 6. The CDR3 is CASRRDSLYGYTF. DNA for the CDR3: TGTGCCAGCAGAAGGGACAGCTTATATGGCTACACCTTC.

The rearrangement joins TRBV28 to TRBJ2-2; 8 bases agree with TRBD1. CDR3 length equals 15 residues. Germline CDR1 reads MDHEN; CDR2 reads SYDVKM. Germline trimming cut 3 bases from V and 6 bases from J; bases unmatched to any gene: 6. The CDR3 nucleotides are TGTGCCAGCAGTTTCAGGGGGCTCGGGGCCGGGGAGCTGTTTTTT. It encodes CASSFRGLGAGELFF.

V and J are TRBV6-5 and TRBJ1-5; 7 bases are a match to TRBD1. V gave up 0 bases and J gave up 3 bases; unmatched junction bases: 2. Germline V gene lookup returns CDR1 MNHEY and CDR2 SVGAGI. This CDR3 spans 15 amino acids. The CDR3 nucleotides are TGTGCCAGCAGTTACTCGGGACAGCTCAATCAGCCCCAGCATTTT. Amino acids: CASSYSGQLNQPQHF.

V gene TRBV30 combines with J gene TRBJ2-3; D uncertain. Trimming removed 0 bases from V and 3 bases from J, with 13 bases in between. The CDR3 is 15 residues long. The V gene's germline CDR1 is GTSNPN and CDR2 SVGIG (reference sequence). This CDR3 is CAWSVRRGPTDTQYF. The CDR3 DNA is TGTGCCTGGAGTGTGAGGCGCGGCCCTACAGATACGCAGTATTTT.

V and J are TRBV21-1 and TRBJ1-1; the table's D call of TRBD1 was not tested on the DNA. TRBV21-1 is a pseudogene locus. This CDR3 has 16 amino acids. The CDR3 region is CASSKGDRVGNTEAFF. CDR3 DNA sequence: TGTGCCAGCAGCAAAGGGGACAGGGTCGGGAACACTGAAGCTTTCTTT.

The sample holds a few counts of this clone. The rearrangement uses TRBV2 and TRBJ1-1; TRBD1 might be the D (6 bases). Between the trimmed V and J ends, which lost 7 bases and 4 bases, there was a span of 13 bases. In germline, CDR1 is SNHLY, CDR2 FYNNEI. The CDR3 covers 13 residues. CDR3 amino acids: CASTTGIVTEAFF. In nucleotides, the CDR3 is TGTGCCAGCACTACAGGGATTGTCACTGAAGCTTTCTTT.

A single count supports this clone. The rearrangement joins TRBV9 to TRBJ1-4; 9 bases agree with TRBD1. The CDR3 is made up of 15 amino acids. With 5 bases clipped from V and 8 bases from J, the junction kept 10 bases outside the gene matches. In germline, CDR1 is SGDLS, CDR2 YYNGEE. CDR3 amino acids: CASSGEDRGDEKLFF. The CDR3 coding sequence is TGTGCCAGCAGTGGAGAGGACAGGGGAGACGAAAAACTGTTTTTT.

This clone was counted a single time. The V and J genes are TRBV30 and TRBJ2-5; 12 nucleotides line up with TRBD2. The CDR3 sequence is 15 residues long. V gave up 7 bases and J gave up 5 bases; unmatched junction bases: 11. Germline loops: CDR1 GTSNPN, CDR2 SVGIG (reference sequence). CDR3 in DNA: TGTGCCTACTCTAGCGGGAGGGGGTATGCGGAGACCCAGTACTTC. This translates into CAYSSGRGYAETQYF.